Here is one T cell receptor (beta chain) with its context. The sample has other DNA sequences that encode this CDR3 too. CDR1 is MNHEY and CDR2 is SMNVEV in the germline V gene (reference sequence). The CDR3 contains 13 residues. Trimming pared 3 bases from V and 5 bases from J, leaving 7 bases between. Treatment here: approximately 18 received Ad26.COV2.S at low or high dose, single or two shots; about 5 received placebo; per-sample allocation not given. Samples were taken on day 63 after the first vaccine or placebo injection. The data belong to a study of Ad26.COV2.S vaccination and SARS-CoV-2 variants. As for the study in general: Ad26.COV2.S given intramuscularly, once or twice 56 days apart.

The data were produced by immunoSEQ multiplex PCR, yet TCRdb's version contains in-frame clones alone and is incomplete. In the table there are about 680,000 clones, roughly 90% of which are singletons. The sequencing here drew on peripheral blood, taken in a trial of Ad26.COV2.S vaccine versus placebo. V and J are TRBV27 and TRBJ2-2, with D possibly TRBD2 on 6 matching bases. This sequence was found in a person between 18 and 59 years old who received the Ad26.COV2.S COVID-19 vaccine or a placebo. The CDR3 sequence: CASSLAGTGELFF. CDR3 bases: TGTGCCAGCAGTTTGGCGGGAACCGGGGAGCTGTTTTTT.